This TCR beta chain emerged from a study of blood T cell repertoires in COVID-19. In the study overall: Specimens from acute and convalescent COVID-19 originated in the United States, Italy and Spain. PBMCs, B-cell-depleted T cells, or T cells were the source of the cDNA or gDNA that made up the material.

Authors' methods: By means of reference gene primer amplification, nucleated cell counts were estimated. Some clones are missing from TCRdb's copy, which holds only in-frame ones; the method was immunoSEQ multiplex PCR. The DNA was the basis for D and trimming; V, J and clone size are from that table. The sample lists about 150,000 clones, just under 80% occurring once. CDR3 length: 14 amino acids. The V segment lost 7 bases and the J segment 4 bases; nucleotides outside the gene matches: 7. The V gene's germline CDR1 is SGHRS and CDR2 YFSETQ. This TCR was sampled from an elderly woman with acute or convalescent COVID-19. The sample was peripheral blood. This chain uses TRBV5-1 with TRBJ2-7; 11 bases align to TRBD1. CDR3 coding DNA: TGCGCCAGCGCAGGGACAGGGGGGGTTTACGAGCAGTACTTC. The encoded protein is CASAGTGGVYEQYF.